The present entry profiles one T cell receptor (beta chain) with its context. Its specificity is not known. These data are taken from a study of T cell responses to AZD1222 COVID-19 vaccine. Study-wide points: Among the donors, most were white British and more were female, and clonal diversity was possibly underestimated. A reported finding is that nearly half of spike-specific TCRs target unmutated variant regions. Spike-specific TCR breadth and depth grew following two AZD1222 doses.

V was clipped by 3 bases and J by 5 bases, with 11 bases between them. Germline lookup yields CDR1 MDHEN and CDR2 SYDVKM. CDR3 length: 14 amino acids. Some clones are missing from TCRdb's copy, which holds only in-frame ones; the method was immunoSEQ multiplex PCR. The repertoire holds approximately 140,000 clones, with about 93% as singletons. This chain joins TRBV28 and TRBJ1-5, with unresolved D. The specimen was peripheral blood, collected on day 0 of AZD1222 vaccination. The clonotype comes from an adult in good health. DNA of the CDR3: TGTGCCAGCAGTTTGGGCAGTAACCATCAGCCCCAGCATTTT. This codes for CASSLGSNHQPQHF.